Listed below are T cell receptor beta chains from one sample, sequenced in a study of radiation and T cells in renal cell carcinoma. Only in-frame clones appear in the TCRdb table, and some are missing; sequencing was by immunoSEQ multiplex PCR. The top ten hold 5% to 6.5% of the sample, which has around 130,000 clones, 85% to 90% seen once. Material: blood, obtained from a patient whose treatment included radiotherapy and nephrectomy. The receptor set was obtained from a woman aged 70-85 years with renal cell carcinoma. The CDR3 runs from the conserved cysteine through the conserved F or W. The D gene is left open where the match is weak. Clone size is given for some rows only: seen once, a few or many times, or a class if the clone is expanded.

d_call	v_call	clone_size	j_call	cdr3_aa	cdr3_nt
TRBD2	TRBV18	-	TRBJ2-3	CASSQATSGGLTDTQYF	TGTGCCAGCTCGCAGGCTACTAGCGGGGGGCTCACAGATACGCAGTATTTT
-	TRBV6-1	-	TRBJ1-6	CASSEYTYNSPLHF	TGTGCCAGCAGTGAATACACCTATAATTCACCCCTCCACTTT
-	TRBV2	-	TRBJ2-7	CASSESGYEQYF	TGTGCCAGCAGTGAATCCGGGTACGAGCAGTACTTC
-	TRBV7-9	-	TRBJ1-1	CASSSPQRTLMNTEAFF	TGTGCCAGCAGCTCCCCACAGCGAACTCTTATGAACACTGAAGCTTTCTTT
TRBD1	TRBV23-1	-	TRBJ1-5	CASTGTGNQPQHF	TGCGCCAGCACCGGGACAGGAAATCAGCCCCAGCATTTT
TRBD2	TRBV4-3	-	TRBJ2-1	CASSQDGRGSYNEQFF	TGCGCCAGCAGCCAAGATGGGCGGGGGAGTTACAATGAGCAGTTCTTC
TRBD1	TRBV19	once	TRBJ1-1	CASSIDGTGMNTEAFF	TGTGCCAGTAGTATAGATGGGACAGGCATGAACACTGAAGCTTTCTTT
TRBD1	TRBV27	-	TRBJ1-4	CASSRQGPWHEKLFF	TGTGCCAGCAGTAGACAGGGGCCTTGGCATGAAAAACTGTTTTTT
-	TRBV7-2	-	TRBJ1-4	CASSPQAWANEKLFF	TGTGCCAGCAGCCCCCAGGCTTGGGCTAATGAAAAACTGTTTTTT
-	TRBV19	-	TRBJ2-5	CASSPTGETQYF	TGTGCCAGTAGTCCAACTGGGGAGACCCAGTACTTC
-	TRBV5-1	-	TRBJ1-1	CASSYEGSEARAPEAFF	TGCGCCAGCAGCTACGAAGGGTCAGAGGCCCGGGCACCTGAAGCTTTCTTT